Detailed here is one TCR beta chain. Its antigen is currently not known. No much larger clonotype is one base removed from it; base qualities were not supplied. The data belong to a study of shared clonotypes between healthy human individuals (dated by TCRdb to about 2020). Concerning the study at large: A couple of women and three men aged 18 to 49 years were included in the cohort. To estimate repertoire size and how much clonotype sharing occurs between individuals, the study deeply sequenced the blood TCR repertoires of 4 to 6 healthy adults. Each donor's leukapheresis produced roughly between about 0.9 and 9.5 billion PBMCs. Libraries were prepared and TCR repertoires were sequenced by different laboratories using diverse techniques, in order to increase sequencing depth and limit assay-specific biases. For each donor, three plates each were used for CD4 naive and CD4 memory, two plates were used for CD8 naive, and one plate was used for CD8 memory.

TCR CDR3 regions were amplified from genomic DNA by multiplex PCR using the deep immunoSEQ assay. Extracted genomic DNA from each cell subset was distributed evenly across all wells of several immunoSEQ 96-well plates, and each plate was treated as a replicate. Each replicate PCR for sorted subsets received about 0.2 ug genomic DNA, equal to roughly 33,000 T cell genomes. Purified libraries were quantified with a Qubit 3.0 fluorometer, sized on a Bioanalyzer 2100, and re-quantified with the KAPA Library Quantification kit. Each immunoSEQ 96-well plate was sequenced on its own single-read 150-cycle Illumina NextSeq 550 flow cell. For the original study's pipeline: The immunoSEQ output contained only junctional sequences without quality scores, so filtering could not match that applied to full-length reads. To assign V/J genes and CDR3, sequences were annotated using PyIR, a Python wrapper for IgBLAST v1.9, with IMGT germline references. Reads with weak V/J assignments (E-value above 1e-6), missing CDR3, stop codons, out-of-frame junctions, or ambiguous translated residues were removed. V3J clonotypes were defined as sequences sharing an identical inferred V gene, J gene, and CDR3 amino acid sequence. Percentage overlap between repertoires was computed as shared unique clonotypes divided by the size of the smaller repertoire. Richness of each repertoire was evaluated using RTK rarefaction, the Chao1 estimator, and Recon v2.1 estimates of unobserved clonotypes. For all TCRbeta clonotypes obtained by the gDNA method from a few donors, generation probabilities were computed with OLGA. TCRdb took over this immuneACCESS table, retaining in-frame rearrangements with V and J assigned. Such tables are incomplete; in checked studies, under half of the missing clones stem from an unresolved V gene, and the remainder is unexplained. Clonal size and the V and J genes are those of that table, whereas D and trimming came from the DNA. Across this sample there are 400,000 to 600,000 clones, with approximately 94% seen only once. The ten largest clones add up to about 0.06% of the sample.

Healthy HIV-negative adults with no recently reported acute infections or vaccinations were included as donors. Every donor was a Caucasian adult living in Nashville, Tennessee, USA. CD4+ T cells were enriched through magnetic negative selection, after which naive cells were positively selected on CD45RA and the remaining negative fraction served as the memory subset. Blood was collected by leukapheresis, and PBMCs were isolated by Ficoll-Histopaque density gradient centrifugation and then cryopreserved in liquid nitrogen vapor phase. Analytical flow cytometry was used to check the purity and quantity of every magnetically sorted T cell population. Genomic DNA was isolated from every sorted fraction and measured by UV absorbance on a Nanodrop 2000c. What the work shows at the level of the full study, not this receptor alone: The small number of donors limited the genetic and exposure-history diversity represented. Naive subsets generally had larger estimated clonotype richness than memory subsets did. Sampling was restricted to blood, and TCR repertoires in tissue are likely to differ from TCR repertoires in blood. Compared with non-shared clonotypes, the clonotypes found in all four sorted-subset donors had higher generation probabilities. Incomplete sequencing was indicated by rarefaction of sorted-subset datasets, despite the large sequencing depth. Across a handful of donors, about 5% of naive CD4, more than 3% of naive CD8, around 2.5% of memory CD4, and 0.4% to 0.45% of memory CD8 clonotypes were shared. Pairwise subsampling led to the expectation that sequencing depth would affect the degree of clonotype sharing among donors.

The CDR3, cysteine through phenylalanine, is 19 amino acids long. The retained sequence is limited to the CDR3, 57 bases, with the frame set at the first base. According to the germline V gene, CDR1 reads MDHEN and CDR2 reads SYDVKM. V lost 5 bases and J lost 5 bases, and the count of bases not matched to a germline gene is 16. The TCR sequence derives from a woman aged 30 to 39 in good health. Input material: naive CD4+ T cells sorted from blood. Per the publication, the cell subset or site label means: CD45RA+ positively selected. The sequence links TRBV28 to TRBJ1-5; 12 nucleotides in the junction match TRBD1. The nucleotide sequence reads TGTGCCAGCAGTCACCGGGACAGGGGGCGAGACTTCATCTATCAGCCCCAGCATTTT. Its protein is CASSHRDRGRDFIYQPQHF.